This TCR beta chain was sequenced during a study of cytomegalovirus exposure and HLA in healthy donors. The overall study: Unique TCR beta sequences numbering about 100 million came from about 179 million T cells in an earlier analysis. Early release data held tens of millions of unique TCRs from HLA-typed donors.

Only a few counts were recorded for this clone. PCR employed 60 Vbeta and 13 Jbeta primers. The method was immunoSEQ multiplex PCR; TCRdb's version includes in-frame clones alone and lacks a portion of them. The repertoire holds just over 60,000 clones, with over 75% as singletons. This CDR3 has 14 residues. Trimming stripped 5 bases from V and 9 bases from J, with 17 bases between. The V gene's germline CDR1 is MNHNY and CDR2 SVGAGI (reference sequence). The sample was PBMCs. The rearrangement links TRBV6-6 to TRBJ1-5; the D gene is possibly TRBD1 (5 bases). The sequence came from a young man in good health and CMV-seronegative. CDR3 sequence: CASSHGGDPPPQHF. In DNA form, the CDR3 reads TGTGCCAGCAGTCACGGGGGGGATCCGCCGCCCCAGCATTTT.